Described below is a single T cell receptor beta chain sequence and its context. Study processing details: Reference gene primer amplification gave nucleated cell count estimates. Generated by immunoSEQ multiplex PCR, the TCRdb table keeps only in-frame clones and is missing some. V and J calls and clone size are as listed in that table; D and trimming were resolved from the DNA. Among around 130,000 clones, about 76% were seen once, and the ten largest hold over 15%. This sample is part of a study of blood T cell repertoires in COVID-19. Study details: COVID-19 samples collected from the United States, Italy and Spain covered acute and convalescent phases. Nucleic acid was either cDNA or gDNA, and it came from T cells, B-cell-depleted T cells, or PBMCs.

The CDR3 is 15 amino acids. Germline CDR1 and CDR2: SGHAT and FQDESV (reference sequence). V shed 1 base, J shed 4 bases, and the junction held 3 bases outside the gene matches. The specimen sequenced was peripheral blood. The rearrangement links TRBV11-1 to TRBJ2-1, with 8 bases fitting TRBD2. The TCR was taken from an elderly man with acute or convalescent COVID-19. This CDR3 is CASSLGRGAYNEQFF. The CDR3 bases are TGTGCCAGCAGCTTAGGGCGGGGGGCTTACAATGAGCAGTTCTTC.